A single sample is the source of the 27 T cell receptor beta chains below, sequenced in a study of T-cell memory formation after mild COVID-19. One entry per CDR3 protein, called by TCRdb with MiXCR from the 5' RACE reads. The repertoire holds about half a million distinct CDR3 sequences, with about 20% as singletons. The sequenced sample was PBMCs or a T cell subset sorted from them (not recorded which). Every receptor here comes from an adult woman who had mild COVID-19 (a few samples of this study predate the infection). Cell type and time point are not known.

This clonotype was observed a few times. V and J are TRBV7-9 and TRBJ2-3; perhaps TRBD2 as D (6 bases). V was shortened by 5 bases and J by 2 bases, with 14 bases between the two germline ends. Germline V lookup: CDR1 SEHNR, CDR2 FQNEAQ (reference sequence). The CDR3 is 15 residues long. CDR3 in amino acids: CASSPPAGITDTQYF. Here the CDR3 DNA reads TGTGCCAGCAGCCCCCCAGCGGGTATCACAGATACGCAGTATTTT. The full variable domain, its missing parts supplied by reference TRBV7-9 and TRBJ2-3, is DTGVSQNPRHKITKRGQNVTFRCDPISEHNRLYWYRQTLGQGPEFLTYFQNEAQLEKSRLLSDRFSAERPKGSFSTLEIQRTEQGDSAMYLCASSPPAGITDTQYFGPGTRLTVL.

The V call is TRBV4-1, the J call TRBJ1-1; 10 nucleotides align to TRBD1. Unmatched junction bases numbered 8, after V lost 0 bases and J lost 7 bases. Germline V lookup: CDR1 MGHRA, CDR2 YSYEKL. CDR3 size: 16 residues. The CDR3 sequence: CASSQDPGTGAGEAFF. The DNA for the CDR3 is TGCGCCAGCAGCCAAGATCCCGGGACAGGGGCGGGTGAAGCTTTCTTT.

This chain connects TRBV7-3 to TRBJ2-6, with unresolved D. From germline, CDR1 is SGHTA and CDR2 FQGTGA. The V end lost 5 bases, the J end lost 1 base, and 9 bases lay between the germline ends. The CDR3 spans 15 residues. The DNA for the CDR3 is TGTGCCAGCAGCAGCAGAGCGTCTGGGGCCAACGTCCTGACTTTC. Its protein is CASSSRASGANVLTF.

The rearrangement links TRBV5-1 to TRBJ1-1; D unclear. The CDR3 is 14 residues long. Germline CDR1 reads SGHRS; CDR2 reads YFSETQ. V dropped 1 base and J dropped 1 base, with 8 bases sitting between them. CDR3 loop: CASSLRDGNTEAFF. CDR3 sequence (DNA): TGCGCCAGCAGCTTGCGAGACGGGAACACTGAAGCTTTCTTT.

The V gene is TRBV21-1, the J gene TRBJ1-1; the table names TRBD1, a call not compared with the DNA. TRBV21-1 is reported as a pseudogene. The CDR3 has 18 residues. Written as DNA, the CDR3 is TGTGCCAGCAGCAAAGGGGGGACAGGGGGTCCCAGGGGCACTGAAGCTTTCTTT. Translated, it gives CASSKGGTGGPRGTEAFF.

V is TRBV27 and J is TRBJ2-2; no clear D gene. Between the trimmed V and J ends, which lost 5 bases and 3 bases, there was a span of 13 bases. Germline loops: CDR1 MNHEY, CDR2 SMNVEV (reference sequence). This CDR3 is 15 amino acids long. CDR3 nucleotides: TGTGCCAGCAGTCCGAGTCTACGGGACACCGGGGAGCTGTTTTTT. This encodes CASSPSLRDTGELFF.

Ten or more counts support this clonotype. The chain combines TRBV9 with TRBJ2-5; the D is unclear. Germline CDR1 SGDLS, CDR2 YYNGEE. The CDR3 sequence is 14 residues long. With 0 bases removed from V and 1 base from J, the gap between germline ends came to 7 bases. Here the CDR3 DNA reads TGTGCCAGCAGCGTAGCAGTGGGCCAAGAGACCCAGTACTTC. Residues: CASSVAVGQETQYF.

The rearrangement joins TRBV12-3 or TRBV12-4 to TRBJ2-7; unclear D gene. The CDR3 is 13 residues long. V was pared by 2 bases and J by 7 bases, with 12 bases between. The CDR3 DNA follows: TGTGCCAGCAGTTTACGAAATCACTGGGAGCAGTACTTC. Translated, it gives CASSLRNHWEQYF.

This clonotype came up many times. V usage is TRBV5-1 and J usage is TRBJ2-5, with 11 positions matching TRBD2. The trim removed 5 bases at V and 4 bases at J, leaving 4 bases unmatched. Germline-derived CDR1 and CDR2 are SGHRS and YFSETQ. The CDR3 is made up of 14 amino acids. The CDR3, as DNA: TGCGCCAGCAGACCTAGCGGGAGGAGAGAGACCCAGTACTTC. This encodes CASRPSGRRETQYF.

There are a few counts of this clonotype. The chain is built from TRBV7-6 and TRBJ2-1; D unresolved. The V gene lost 1 base and the J gene lost 7 bases, with 17 bases spanning the gap. The germline V gene has CDR1 SGHVS and CDR2 FNYEAQ. The CDR3 has 16 residues. CDR3 sequence: CASSLGYLRNDNEQFF. CDR3 DNA: TGTGCCAGCAGCTTAGGCTACCTACGCAACGATAATGAGCAGTTCTTC.

The chain combines TRBV7-9 with TRBJ2-5; the match to TRBD2 covers 8 bases. V shed 5 bases and J 3 bases; nucleotides not matched to a gene: 2. This CDR3 has 13 residues. The V gene's germline CDR1 is SEHNR and CDR2 FQNEAQ (reference sequence). In DNA, the CDR3 is TGTGCCAGCAGCCCCGGGGGGGAAGAGACCCAGTACTTC. Its translation: CASSPGGEETQYF.

This clonotype was detected only a few times. The junction does not match germline at one end; this may be a read error. The V gene is TRBV9, the J gene TRBJ1-6, with D unclear. The CDR3 runs to 13 residues. CDR1 is SGDLS and CDR2 is YYNGEE in the germline V gene. The CDR3, as DNA: TGTGCCAGCAGCGTAAGGGATAATTCACTCCTCCACTTT. It yields the protein CASSVRDNSLLHF.

This chain connects TRBV14 to TRBJ2-7; 8 bases align to TRBD1. Germline V CDR1 and CDR2: SGHDN, FVKESK. The junction had 7 bases not matched to a gene; V was cut back by 3 bases and J by 6 bases. The CDR3 totals 14 residues. CDR3 coding DNA: TGTGCCAGCAGCCACCGGACAGGGATTTCCGAGCAGTACTTC. Protein sequence: CASSHRTGISEQYF.

This chain joins TRBV10-2 and TRBJ1-1; TRBD1 aligns across 7 bases. Germline-derived CDR1 and CDR2 are WSHSY and SAAADI. Trimming cost V 4 bases and J 0 bases; bases outside gene matches: 2. The CDR3 length is 14 residues. The CDR3: CASSVQGVNTEAFF. In DNA, the CDR3 is TGCGCCAGCAGTGTTCAGGGGGTGAACACTGAAGCTTTCTTT.

This clonotype was observed a handful of times. The DNA is omitted, as the CDR3 cannot be located on it reliably, and the CDR3 follows TCRdb's listing. V usage is TRBV21-1 and J usage is TRBJ2-1; the DNA was not compared with TRBD2, the D call given in the table. TRBV21-1 counts as a pseudogene. The CDR3 contains 17 residues when both ends are counted. This CDR3 is CASSKVAAGSSYNEQFF.

The V call is TRBV24-1, the J call TRBJ2-3; TRBD2 agrees at 13 bases. The germline CDR1 and CDR2 sequences are KGHDR and SFDVKD. V shed 1 base, J shed 2 bases, and the junction held 5 bases outside the gene matches. This CDR3 contains 18 residues. CDR3 in amino acids: CATSDFGTSGVITDTQYF. Here the CDR3 DNA reads TGTGCCACCAGTGATTTCGGGACTAGCGGGGTGATCACAGATACGCAGTATTTT.

CDR3 nucleotide sequence: TGTGCCAGCTCACCATCGGGGGGACCCAAAAACATTCAGTACTTC. It yields the protein CASSPSGGPKNIQYF. The V gene is TRBV18, the J gene TRBJ2-4, with 7 bases aligning to TRBD2. The V segment lost 2 bases and the J segment 2 bases; nucleotides outside the gene matches: 3. Germline V gene data show CDR1 as KGHSH and CDR2 as LQKENI. CDR3 length: 15 residues.

In this sample, this clonotype turned up a few times. The CDR3 coding sequence is TGCGCCAGCAGCGAAGAATACGAGCAGTACTTC. Encoded protein: CASSEEYEQYF. This sequence joins TRBV5-1 and TRBJ2-7; D is unclear. This CDR3 has 11 amino acids. Germline loops: CDR1 SGHRS, CDR2 YFSETQ. V was trimmed by 4 bases and J by 4 bases, leaving 6 bases between them.

This clonotype was seen a handful of times. The chain links TRBV12-3 or TRBV12-4 to TRBJ1-1; D gene uncertain. The CDR3 extends over 15 amino acids. The V and J ends lost 4 bases and 5 bases respectively, with 17 bases between them. The CDR3 loop is CASSSIAWDRTEAFF. The CDR3 DNA reads as TGTGCCAGCAGTTCAATCGCTTGGGATCGGACTGAAGCTTTCTTT.

The genes are TRBV27 and TRBJ1-5; D is undetermined. V gave up 0 bases and J gave up 0 bases, with 6 bases separating them. This CDR3 has 15 amino acids. The V gene's germline CDR1 is MNHEY and CDR2 SMNVEV (reference sequence). CDR3 protein: CASSLSGTSNQPQHF. In DNA, the CDR3 is TGTGCCAGCAGTTTATCGGGCACTAGCAATCAGCCCCAGCATTTT.

The chain couples TRBV19 to TRBJ2-7; 15 bases map to TRBD2. Germline-derived CDR1 and CDR2 are LNHDA and SQIVND (reference sequence). This CDR3 is built from 16 residues. The ends lost 4 bases at V and 4 bases at J; junction bases unmatched: 5. The CDR3 here is CASSKGLAGGWYEQYF. The CDR3 coding sequence is TGTGCCAGTAGTAAGGGACTAGCGGGAGGTTGGTACGAGCAGTACTTC. The variable domain in full, completed from reference TRBV19 and TRBJ2-7, reads DGGITQSPKYLFRKEGQNVTLSCEQNLNHDAMYWYRQDPGQGLRLIYYSQIVNDFQKGDIAEGYSVSREKKESFPLTVTSAQKNPTAFYLCASSKGLAGGWYEQYFGPGTRLTVT.

This clonotype was counted a few times. The chain recombines TRBV6-5 with TRBJ1-2; tentative D call: TRBD1 (6 bases). The V end lost 7 bases, the J end lost 3 bases, and 15 bases lay between the germline ends. CDR3 size: 14 residues. Germline CDR1 reads MNHEY; CDR2 reads SVGAGI. Here the CDR3 DNA reads TGTGCCAGCACCAAAGGAGGGGGAGACTATGGCTACACCTTC. Residues: CASTKGGGDYGYTF.

The chain is built from TRBV6-2 or TRBV6-3 and TRBJ2-7, with D perhaps TRBD1 (5 bases). Germline CDR1 reads MNHEY; CDR2 reads SVGEGT. The CDR3 contains 15 residues. Trimming pared 0 bases from V and 3 bases from J, leaving 12 bases between. The DNA for the CDR3 is TGTGCCAGCAGTTACTCGAGACAGACCGACTACGAGCAGTACTTC. Protein product: CASSYSRQTDYEQYF.

At least ten counts were recorded for this clonotype. The CDR3 DNA sequence: TGTGCCAGCAGGGGACAGGGCAATCAGCCCCAGCATTTT. Encoded protein: CASRGQGNQPQHF. V usage is TRBV7-9 and J usage is TRBJ1-5; 8 nucleotides align to TRBD1. The CDR3 consists of 13 residues. V shed 6 bases and J 2 bases; nucleotides not matched to a gene: 0. Per germline, CDR1 SEHNR and CDR2 FQNEAQ (reference sequence).

J is TRBJ2-7 and V is TRBV9, with D tentatively TRBD2 (5 bases). Germline V gene sequence: CDR1 SGDLS, CDR2 YYNGEE. The CDR3 extends over 14 amino acids. V was pared by 0 bases and J by 4 bases, with 11 bases between. CDR3 sequence: CASSVASTGYEQYF. In nucleotides, the CDR3 is TGTGCCAGCAGCGTAGCTTCTACGGGGTACGAGCAGTACTTC.

The chain uses TRBV12-5 and TRBJ2-5; D is unclear. This CDR3 has 11 amino acids. Per germline, CDR1 LGHNT and CDR2 FRNRAP. The V gene lost 1 base and the J gene lost 5 bases, with 2 bases spanning the gap. CDR3 in amino acids: CASGLGETQYF. In DNA form, the CDR3 reads TGTGCTAGTGGTTTGGGGGAGACCCAGTACTTC.

The rearrangement joins TRBV10-3 to TRBJ1-4; a weak D match, TRBD1 (5 bases). This CDR3 comprises 14 residues. Per the germline V gene, CDR1 is ENHRY and CDR2 is SYGVKD. Trimming shortened V by 5 bases and J by 3 bases, and 10 bases separated the two germline ends. CDR3 sequence: CAISYQGPNEKLFF. The CDR3 DNA sequence: TGTGCCATCAGTTACCAGGGTCCTAATGAAAAACTGTTTTTT.